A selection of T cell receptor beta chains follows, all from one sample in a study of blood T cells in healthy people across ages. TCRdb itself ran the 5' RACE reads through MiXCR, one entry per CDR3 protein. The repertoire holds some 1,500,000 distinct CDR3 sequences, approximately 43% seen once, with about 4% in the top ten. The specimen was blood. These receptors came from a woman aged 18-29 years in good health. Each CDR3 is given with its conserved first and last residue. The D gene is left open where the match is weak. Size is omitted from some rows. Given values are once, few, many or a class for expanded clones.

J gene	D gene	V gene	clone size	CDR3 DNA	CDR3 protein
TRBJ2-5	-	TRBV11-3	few	TGTGCCAGCAGCTTATCCCACCAAGAGACCCAGTACTTC	CASSLSHQETQYF
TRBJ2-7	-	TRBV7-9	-	TGTGCCAGCAGCTTACAGGGTTCCTACGAGCGGTACTTC	CASSLQGSYERYF
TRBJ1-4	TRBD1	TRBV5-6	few	TGTGCCAGCAGCTTCGGGGGACAGCTCAGTGAAAAACTGTTTTTT	CASSFGGQLSEKLFF
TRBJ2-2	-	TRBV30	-	TGTGCCTGGAAATGGCAGGCGAACACCGGGGAGCTGTTTTTT	CAWKWQANTGELFF
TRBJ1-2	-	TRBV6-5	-	TGTGCCAGCAGCACCGGGACCTTCTATGGCTACACCTTC	CASSTGTFYGYTF
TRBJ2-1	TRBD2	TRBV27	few	TGTGCCAGCAGTTCCGGGACTAGCGGCAAGTACAATGAGCAGTTCTTC	CASSSGTSGKYNEQFF
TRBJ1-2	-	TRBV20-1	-	TGCAGTGCTAGACCCGAAGGCGGGAGTTTTAACTATGGCTACACCTTC	CSARPEGGSFNYGYTF
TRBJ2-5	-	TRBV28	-	TGTGCCAGCGAAGGGACTTACCGGGAGACCCAGTACTTC	CASEGTYRETQYF
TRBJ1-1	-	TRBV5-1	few	TGCGCCAGCAGCTGGACAGACTACATGAACACTGAAGCTTTCTTT	CASSWTDYMNTEAFF
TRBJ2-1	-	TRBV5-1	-	TGCGCCAGCAGCCGCTCCCCGACTTCCCCCAATGAGCAGTTCTTC	CASSRSPTSPNEQFF
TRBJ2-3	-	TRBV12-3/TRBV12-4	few	TGTGCCAGCAGTTCAGGCCTTGGCCTGGGGCCCACAGATACGCAGTATTTT	CASSSGLGLGPTDTQYF
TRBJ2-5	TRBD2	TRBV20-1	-	TGCAGTGCTACACGGACTAGCCAAGAGACCCAGTACTTC	CSATRTSQETQYF
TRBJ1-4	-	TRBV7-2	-	TGTGCCAGCAGCCCATCCGGGACCCCAAAGAGCGAACTGTTTTTT	CASSPSGTPKSELFF
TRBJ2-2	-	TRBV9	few	TGTGCCAGCAGCGTAGGTTTAGGGGCCAACACCGGGGAGCTGTTTTTT	CASSVGLGANTGELFF
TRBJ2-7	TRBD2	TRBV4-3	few	TGCGCCAGCAGCCAAGATCTCCTAGCGGGGAGAACCTACGAGCAGTACTTC	CASSQDLLAGRTYEQYF
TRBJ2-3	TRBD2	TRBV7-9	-	TGTGCCATGCAACGGGGGGGCCTCACAGATACGCAGTATTTT	CAMQRGGLTDTQYF
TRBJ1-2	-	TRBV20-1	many	TGCAGTGCTAGAGATGGGGGCTATGGCTACACCTTC	CSARDGGYGYTF
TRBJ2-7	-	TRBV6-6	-	TGTGCCAGCAGTGATGGGGAGGCCCACGAGCAGTACTTC	CASSDGEAHEQYF
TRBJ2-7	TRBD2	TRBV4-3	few	TGCGCCAGCAGCCAAGTAGCGGGGGGTATCTACAATGAGCAGTACTTC	CASSQVAGGIYNEQYF
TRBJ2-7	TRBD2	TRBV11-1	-	TGTACCAGCAGCTTGACTAGCGGAATCTACGAGCAGTACTTC	CTSSLTSGIYEQYF
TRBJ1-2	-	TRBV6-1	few	TGTGCCAGCAGTAAAGCCCTCTTTGAGCATGGCTACACCTTC	CASSKALFEHGYTF
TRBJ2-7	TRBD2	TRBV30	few	TGTGCCTGGAGTCAAGGACTAGCGGGGAGGTACGAGCAGTACTTC	CAWSQGLAGRYEQYF
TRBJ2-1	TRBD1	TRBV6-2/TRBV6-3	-	TGTGCCAGCACCCTCCCGGGACAGCGGTATGGCAATGAGCAGTTCTTC	CASTLPGQRYGNEQFF
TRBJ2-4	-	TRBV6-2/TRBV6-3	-	TGTGCCTGCAGTCTCCAGACAGCAGCATCCCAAAACATTCAGTACTTC	CACSLQTAASQNIQYF
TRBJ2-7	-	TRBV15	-	TGTGCCACCAGCAGAGAAGGGAACTACAATGAGCAGTACTTC	CATSREGNYNEQYF
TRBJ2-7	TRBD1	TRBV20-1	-	TGCAGTGCTATCGACAGGGAGAAAAGGAATGAGCAGTACTTC	CSAIDREKRNEQYF
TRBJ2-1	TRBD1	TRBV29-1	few	TGCAGCGTTGAAGGGGAGACAGGGGCTTTCCGTGAGCAGTTCTTC	CSVEGETGAFREQFF
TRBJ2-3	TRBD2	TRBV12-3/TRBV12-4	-	TGTGCCAGCACCTATCTAGCGGGGGGAGATACGCAGTATTTT	CASTYLAGGDTQYF
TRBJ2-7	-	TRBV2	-	TGTGCCAGCAGAGACCGGGTGCGGCAAACCTACGAGCAGTACTTC	CASRDRVRQTYEQYF
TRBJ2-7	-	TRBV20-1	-	TGCAGTGTCCACAGGGAGGCCCGCTACGAGCAGTACTTC	CSVHREARYEQYF
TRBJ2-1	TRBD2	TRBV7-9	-	TGTGCCAGCAGGCCAGAGCTAGCGGGAGTAAATGAGCAGTTCTTC	CASRPELAGVNEQFF
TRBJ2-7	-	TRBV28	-	TGTGCCAGCAGGCTACATGGGGGCAGGGGCTCCTACAATGAGCAGTACTTC	CASRLHGGRGSYNEQYF
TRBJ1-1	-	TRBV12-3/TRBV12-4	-	TGTGCCAGCAGTTTTGTACTAGGTGAAGCTTTCTTT	CASSFVLGEAFF
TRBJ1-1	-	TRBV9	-	TGTGCCAGCAGCGTAAGAGGATCGAACACTGAAGCTTTCTTT	CASSVRGSNTEAFF
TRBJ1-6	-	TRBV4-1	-	TGCGCCAGCAGCCAAGAGATCGTATCACCCCTCCACTTT	CASSQEIVSPLHF
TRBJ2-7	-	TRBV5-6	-	TGTGCCAGCAGCTTGGCCCGGGAAACCAGCGAGCAGTACTTC	CASSLARETSEQYF
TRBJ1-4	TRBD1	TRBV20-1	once	TGCAGTGCTCGACAGGGTCATCTTAATGAAAAACTGTTTTTT	CSARQGHLNEKLFF
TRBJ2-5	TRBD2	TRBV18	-	TGTGCCAGCTCACGGGCTAGCGGTTTTTTGAATGAGCAGTACTTC	CASSRASGFLNEQYF
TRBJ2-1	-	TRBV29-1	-	TGCAGCGCCCAAGAGCGAGCTTACAATGAGCAGTTCTTC	CSAQERAYNEQFF
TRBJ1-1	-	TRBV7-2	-	TGTGCCAGCAGCTTTGTGGAGGACACTGAAGCTTTCTTT	CASSFVEDTEAFF
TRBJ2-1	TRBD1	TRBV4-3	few	TGCGCCAGCAGCCAAGATCGGACAGGGGCTTACAATGAGCAGTTCTTC	CASSQDRTGAYNEQFF
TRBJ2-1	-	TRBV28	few	TGTGCCAGCAGTTTATGGAGGGGATCCTACAATGAGCAGTTCTTC	CASSLWRGSYNEQFF
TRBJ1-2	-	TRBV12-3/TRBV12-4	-	TGTGCCAGCAGGGGGAGGTCCTATGGCTACACCTTC	CASRGRSYGYTF
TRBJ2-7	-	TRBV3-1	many	TGTGCCAGCAGCCTCTTGGGAGCCGAGCAGTACTTC	CASSLLGAEQYF
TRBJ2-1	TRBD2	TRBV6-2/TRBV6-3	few	TGTGCCAGCAGGGGCGGGAGGACTCTGTACAATGAGCAGTTCTTC	CASRGGRTLYNEQFF
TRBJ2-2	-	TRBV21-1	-	TGTGCCAGCAGCAAAGGGAGGGCTGGCGGGGAGCTGTTTTTT	CASSKGRAGGELFF
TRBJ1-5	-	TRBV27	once	TGTGCCAGCAGTCCACTTAAGGGGACCTTCTCGGGTCAGCCCCAGCATTTT	CASSPLKGTFSGQPQHF